The next 6 T cell receptor beta chains were all read from a single sample in a study of T cells expressing NK-cell markers. TCRdb derives one entry per CDR3 protein from the 5' RACE reads, leaving out DNA. With more than 250,000 distinct CDR3 sequences in the sample, the ten largest clones hold about 0.39%. Sequences were obtained from blood T cells: a sorted CD56 or NKG2C T cell subset, CD4+ or CD8+ T cells, or bulk PBMC T cells (not recorded which). The receptors here all came from a man aged 18 to 35 in good health.

V usage is TRBV18 and J usage is TRBJ2-1; with no DNA, the TCRdb D assignment of TRBD1 cannot be verified. CDR3 size: 14 residues. Germline loops: CDR1 KGHSH, CDR2 LQKENI. CDR3 sequence: CASSRQGNYNEQFF.

The chain carries TRBV3-1 and TRBJ2-7. Germline V gene sequence: CDR1 LGHDT, CDR2 YNNKEL (reference sequence). The CDR3 consists of 13 residues. The CDR3 protein is CASSQDWVGEQYF.

The chain joins TRBV7-9 to TRBJ2-7. The CDR3 has 13 amino acids. The germline CDR1 and CDR2 sequences are SEHNR and FQNEAQ (reference sequence). The CDR3 here is CASSLVGIYEQYF.

This rearrangement joins TRBV20-1 to TRBJ1-4. CDR1 and CDR2 (germline): DFQATT, SNEGSKA (reference sequence). The CDR3 extends over 12 amino acids. The CDR3: CSVRQLNEKLFF.

The V call is TRBV20-1, the J call TRBJ2-1; the D gene TCRdb calls, TRBD2, cannot be checked with no DNA. Germline V gene data show CDR1 as DFQATT and CDR2 as SNEGSKA (reference sequence). The CDR3 runs to 15 residues. The CDR3: CSARASGNPYNEQFF.

This chain connects TRBV12-3 or TRBV12-4 to TRBJ2-7. The CDR3 length is 15 residues. CDR3: CASSRGEDLSYEQYF.